Listed here are 11 T cell receptor beta chains from one sample, sequenced in a study of neurological immune-mediated disorders. TCRdb reprocessed the 5' RACE reads with MiXCR, giving one entry per CDR3 protein. This sample carries 30,000 to 45,000 distinct CDR3 sequences, under 14% of them seen once, and the ten largest clones take about 3.9%. Sequencing input: CD4+ T cells from blood. The receptor set was obtained from a woman aged 25 to 39 with HTLV-1-associated myelopathy (HAM/TSP).

At least ten counts were recorded for this clonotype. The chain has TRBV5-1 and TRBJ1-2, with a tentative D call TRBD1 (6 bases). The V end lost 3 bases, the J end lost 1 base, and 13 bases lay between the germline ends. CDR3 length equals 15 residues. Germline lookup yields CDR1 SGHRS and CDR2 YFSETQ. CDR3 nucleotide sequence: TGCGCCAGCAGCTCGAGGGGGGACGGTAACTATGGCTACACCTTC. This encodes CASSSRGDGNYGYTF.

Judged by abundance, this clonotype is medium-sized (0.01 to 0.1%). The genes are TRBV7-2 and TRBJ1-2; no clear D. Trimming shortened V by 5 bases and J by 8 bases, and 12 bases separated the two germline ends. CDR1 and CDR2 from the germline V gene are SGHTA and FQGNSA. This CDR3 region has 12 residues. The CDR3 DNA reads TGTGCCAGCAGCCCAAACACGCGAGGCTACACCTTC. Its translation: CASSPNTRGYTF.

The chain has TRBV5-1 and TRBJ2-3; possibly TRBD2 for D (5 bases). The V end lost 3 bases, the J end lost 5 bases, and 10 bases lay between the germline ends. The CDR3 consists of 13 residues. Germline lookup yields CDR1 SGHRS and CDR2 YFSETQ. CDR3 region: CASSWGVRDTQYF. In DNA, the CDR3 is TGCGCCAGCAGCTGGGGAGTGAGAGATACGCAGTATTTT.

This clonotype was recorded many times. The chain has TRBV12-3 or TRBV12-4 and TRBJ2-2; TRBD1 matches at 10 bases. V lost 7 bases and J lost 3; bases outside the gene matches: 2. The CDR3 has 14 residues. The CDR3 sequence: CASMGQGYTGELFF. The CDR3, as DNA: TGTGCCAGCATGGGACAGGGGTACACCGGGGAGCTGTTTTTT.

With respect to this clonotype: The junction differs from germline at one of its ends, possibly a read error. The chain links TRBV2 to TRBJ1-6; D call uncertain. The CDR3 runs 15 residues. Germline V CDR1 and CDR2: SNHLY, FYNNEI. CDR3 residues: CSSSEGRVGNSPLHF. DNA for the CDR3: TGTTCCAGCAGTGAAGGGCGGGTGGGGAATTCACCCCTCCACTTT.

This clonotype was counted many times. The chain combines TRBV7-8 with TRBJ2-1; 9 bases match TRBD2. The CDR3 consists of 18 residues. Germline V lookup: CDR1 SGHVS, CDR2 FQNEAQ. V dropped 2 bases and J dropped 5; count of bases not matched to a gene: 13. The CDR3 nucleotides read TGTGCCAGCAGCTTATATATTGTCCGGCTAGCGGGGAACAATGAGCAGTTCTTC. As protein: CASSLYIVRLAGNNEQFF.

Ten or more counts support this clonotype. The chain is built from TRBV20-1 and TRBJ2-2; D might be TRBD1 (5 bases). The CDR3 runs to 12 residues. Trimming shortened V by 6 bases and J by 4 bases, and 9 bases separated the two germline ends. Germline CDR1 and CDR2: DFQATT and SNEGSKA (reference sequence). CDR3 amino acids: CSADTGTGELFF. For the CDR3, the DNA is TGCAGTGCGGACACGGGCACCGGGGAGCTGTTTTTT.

There are many counts of this clonotype. The J gene is TRBJ1-1, the V gene TRBV7-9; no reliable D call. From germline, CDR1 is SEHNR and CDR2 FQNEAQ (reference sequence). The CDR3 has 13 amino acids. V lost 3 bases and J lost 0, with 5 bases in between. CDR3 nucleotide sequence: TGTGCCAGCAGCTTTACTTTGAACACTGAAGCTTTCTTT. Protein: CASSFTLNTEAFF.

This clonotype was counted ten times or more. J is TRBJ1-3 and V is TRBV5-5; tentative D call: TRBD1 (5 bases). The germline V and J ends were trimmed by 3 bases and 0 bases, with 19 bases remaining between them. The V gene's germline CDR1 is SGHKS and CDR2 YYEKEE (reference sequence). This CDR3 contains 18 residues. CDR3 nucleotide sequence: TGTGCCAGCAGCTCGATCCACAGGTCCCTTCTCTCTGGAAACACCATATATTTT. Translated: CASSSIHRSLLSGNTIYF.

This clonotype turned up a few times. The V call is TRBV6-6, the J call TRBJ2-3; D unresolved. The CDR3 runs to 17 residues. V was clipped by 9 bases and J by 0 bases, with 22 bases between them. Looked up from germline, CDR1 is MNHNY and CDR2 is SVGAGI (reference sequence). The CDR3 bases are TGTGCCAGTCATTTACGGTCCTCACACAGAAGCACAGATACGCAGTATTTT. Protein product: CASHLRSSHRSTDTQYF.

About this clonotype itself: The junction does not match germline at one end; this may be a read error. This chain uses TRBV9 with TRBJ2-5; D is perhaps TRBD1 (5 bases). Germline lookup yields CDR1 SGDLS and CDR2 YYNGEE. The CDR3 runs 14 residues. The CDR3 protein is CASITLGAGETQYF. The CDR3 DNA reads TGTGCCAGCATCACCCTTGGGGCCGGAGAGACCCAATACTTC.